This TCR beta chain comes out of a study of blood T cell repertoires in COVID-19. Whole-study context: The origin of the acute and convalescent COVID-19 samples was the United States, Italy and Spain. PBMCs, B-cell-depleted T cells, or T cells were the source of the cDNA or gDNA that made up the material.

CDR3 length equals 15 residues. Trimming took 6 bases from V and 1 from J, leaving 15 bases between them. Germline V gives CDR1 MNHEY, CDR2 SVGAGI. In the original analysis: Scientists estimated how many nucleated cells there were by amplifying reference gene primers. The data were produced by immunoSEQ multiplex PCR, yet TCRdb's version contains in-frame clones alone and is incomplete. V and J calls and clone size are copied from that table; D and trimming were computed from the DNA. Altogether about 120,000 clones are present, around 80% being singletons, with the ten largest covering 0.65% to 0.9%.

Sample: peripheral blood. V gene TRBV6-5 combines with J gene TRBJ1-1; a possible D gene is TRBD1 (5 bases). This receptor was obtained from a woman in her 70s with acute or convalescent COVID-19. CDR3 loop: CASRKPTGANTEAFF. The CDR3 bases are TGTGCCAGCAGAAAGCCCACAGGAGCGAACACTGAAGCTTTCTTT.